One and the same sample provided the 29 T cell receptor beta chains below, sequenced in a study of Ad26.COV2.S vaccination and SARS-CoV-2 variants. Documented treatment: some 20 received Ad26.COV2.S at low or high dose, single or two shots; 5 received placebo; per-sample allocation not given. Sampling took place 63 days after the first vaccine or placebo injection. Assay used: immunoSEQ multiplex PCR; TCRdb lists only in-frame clones, some missing. The data hold around 450,000 clones, with nearly 90% observed a single time. The sequenced sample was peripheral blood, obtained in a trial of Ad26.COV2.S vaccine versus placebo. These receptors came from a person between 18 and 65 years old who received the Ad26.COV2.S COVID-19 vaccine or a placebo.

The chain employs TRBV6-5 and TRBJ2-2; tentatively, D is TRBD1 or TRBD2 (6 bases each). The V gene lost 2 bases and the J gene lost 5 bases, with 12 bases spanning the gap. Germline V gene sequence: CDR1 MNHEY, CDR2 SVGAGI. The CDR3 consists of 15 residues. For the CDR3, the DNA is TGTGCCAGCAGTTACGGGGGCGCGGGGACCGGGGAGCTGTTTTTT. Its translation: CASSYGGAGTGELFF.

The chain joins TRBV7-8 to TRBJ2-7; D is perhaps TRBD1 or TRBD2 (5 bases each). Germline V gene lookup returns CDR1 SGHVS and CDR2 FQNEAQ. The V gene lost 5 bases and the J gene lost 2 bases, with 16 bases spanning the gap. The CDR3 totals 15 residues. CDR3 nucleotide sequence: TGTGCCAGCAGCCCCTACGGGGCCTTGGCCTACGAGCAGTACTTC. Protein: CASSPYGALAYEQYF.

The chain couples TRBV6-5 to TRBJ2-5, with D unclear. Trimming cost V 7 bases and J 0 bases, with 12 bases left between them. CDR1 and CDR2 (germline): MNHEY, SVGAGI. CDR3 length: 14 residues. The CDR3 DNA reads as TGTGCCAGCAAATCGTCAATCGACCAAGAGACCCAGTACTTC. This sequence encodes CASKSSIDQETQYF.

This chain connects TRBV6-2 or TRBV6-3 to TRBJ1-2; a possible D gene is TRBD1 (5 bases). CDR3 size: 13 residues. Germline V gene lookup returns CDR1 MNHEY and CDR2 SVGEGT. V was clipped by 5 bases and J by 5 bases, with 12 bases between them. CDR3 protein: CASSTGLRYGYTF. CDR3 bases: TGTGCCAGCAGTACGGGACTGAGATATGGCTACACCTTC.

The gene calls are TRBV9 and TRBJ1-3, with no clear D. Germline CDR1 SGDLS, CDR2 YYNGEE. V was cut by 3 bases and J by 4 bases, with 8 bases left in between. CDR3 size: 13 residues. The CDR3: CASSAPVGNTIYF. Written as DNA, the CDR3 is TGTGCCAGCAGCGCCCCCGTAGGAAACACCATATATTTT.

The chain has TRBV7-9 and TRBJ2-3; 14 bases fit TRBD2. The CDR3 totals 16 residues. Per the germline V gene, CDR1 is SEHNR and CDR2 is FQNEAQ (reference sequence). Unmatched junction bases numbered 1, after V lost 3 bases and J lost 2 bases. As DNA, the CDR3 is TGTGCCAGCAGCTTGGGACTAGCGGGGGTCACAGATACGCAGTATTTT. Protein sequence: CASSLGLAGVTDTQYF.

The rearrangement joins TRBV30 to TRBJ1-5; 7 nucleotides line up with TRBD1. Looked up from germline, CDR1 is GTSNPN and CDR2 is SVGIG (reference sequence). After removal of 4 bases from V and 4 bases from J, the junction contained 4 bases not matched to a gene. The CDR3 loop spans 13 amino acids. Here the CDR3 reads CAWNMGQNQPQHF. CDR3 in DNA: TGTGCCTGGAACATGGGACAGAATCAGCCCCAGCATTTT.

V usage is TRBV7-8 and J usage is TRBJ1-2, with D possibly matching TRBD1 (5 bases). The germline CDR1 and CDR2 sequences are SGHVS and FQNEAQ. The CDR3 extends over 17 amino acids. V gave up 3 bases and J gave up 4 bases, with 21 bases separating them. This chain's CDR3 is CASSFRDGTQPTYGYTF. The DNA for the CDR3 is TGTGCCAGCAGCTTCCGGGACGGAACCCAACCAACCTATGGCTACACCTTC. The full variable domain, completed using reference TRBV7-8 and TRBJ1-2, is GAGVSQSPRYKVAKRGQDVALRCDPISGHVSLFWYQQALGQGPEFLTYFQNEAQLDKSGLPSDRFFAERPEGSVSTLKIQRTQQEDSAVYLCASSFRDGTQPTYGYTFGSGTRLTVV.

The genes are TRBV6-6 and TRBJ2-7; D unresolved. V lost 7 bases and J 2 bases, leaving 15 bases between the germline ends. CDR3 length equals 14 residues. Germline-derived CDR1 and CDR2 are MNHNY and SVGAGI (reference sequence). CDR3 region: CASMSALTAYEQYF. Written as DNA, the CDR3 is TGTGCCAGCATGTCGGCACTGACTGCCTACGAGCAGTACTTC.

This rearrangement joins TRBV11-2 to TRBJ2-4; D is ambiguous. Germline CDR1 reads SGHAT; CDR2 reads FQNNGV. There are 12 residues in the CDR3. Deletions cut 1 base from V and 7 bases from J, with 5 bases between. The CDR3, as DNA: TGTGCCAGCAGCTTAGTGGGCAACATTCAGTACTTC. This codes for CASSLVGNIQYF.

The rearrangement uses TRBV7-2 and TRBJ1-6; the D gene is possibly TRBD1 (6 bases). CDR1 SGHTA and CDR2 FQGNSA come from the germline V gene. The CDR3 consists of 15 residues. The ends were cut back, 1 base at V and 8 bases at J, with 12 bases in the middle. The CDR3 reads CASSLVGGLDSPLHF. CDR3 coding DNA: TGTGCCAGCAGCTTAGTAGGGGGGCTGGATTCACCCCTCCACTTT.

J is TRBJ1-2 and V is TRBV6-5, with 7 bases aligning to TRBD1. The V gene's germline CDR1 is MNHEY and CDR2 SVGAGI. The CDR3 consists of 14 residues. V was clipped by 4 bases and J by 6 bases; unmatched bases: 8. The DNA for the CDR3 is TGTGCCAGCAGTTCCCCCCGGGACAGTGATGGCTACACCTTC. This sequence encodes CASSSPRDSDGYTF.

Note on this clone: A read error may produce the germline difference seen at one junction end. The chain uses TRBV7-8 and TRBJ1-2; perhaps TRBD1 as D (6 bases). The CDR3 runs 13 residues. Per the germline V gene, CDR1 is SGHVS and CDR2 is FQNEAQ. CDR3 region: CASSLGEQGPIYF. The CDR3 DNA reads as TGTGCCAGCAGCTTAGGGGAACAGGGCCCTATTTACTTC.

This rearrangement joins TRBV28 to TRBJ1-4, with a tentative D call TRBD1 (6 bases). The CDR3 loop spans 12 amino acids. Germline loops: CDR1 MDHEN, CDR2 SYDVKM. Trimming cost V 11 bases and J 7 bases, with 14 bases left between them. CDR3 residues: CAVRDIAEKLFF. The CDR3 DNA reads TGTGCCGTCCGGGACATAGCTGAAAAACTGTTTTTT.

This clone occurred once. This chain joins TRBV28 and TRBJ1-3; D gene uncertain. The V end lost 3 bases, the J end lost 0 bases, and 6 bases lay between the germline ends. Germline V gene lookup returns CDR1 MDHEN and CDR2 SYDVKM. CDR3 length: 14 residues. In DNA, the CDR3 is TGTGCCAGCAGTTTGTACACCTCTGGAAACACCATATATTTT. Amino acid sequence: CASSLYTSGNTIYF.

To note about this clone: This CDR3 is also generated by other DNA sequences in the sample. This sequence joins TRBV5-1 and TRBJ2-7; D gene unclear. The CDR3 extends over 11 amino acids. V shed 4 bases and J shed 4 bases, with 6 bases lying between them. CDR1 is SGHRS, CDR2 YFSETQ, per germline. Written as DNA, the CDR3 is TGCGCCAGCAGCACCGATTACGAGCAGTACTTC. This gives the protein CASSTDYEQYF. Based on the CDR3 plus reference TRBV5-1 and TRBJ2-7, the full variable domain is KAGVTQTPRYLIKTRGQQVTLSCSPISGHRSVSWYQQTPGQGLQFLFEYFSETQRNKGNFPGRFSGRQFSNSRSEMNVSTLELGDSALYLCASSTDYEQYFGPGTRLTVT.

The V and J genes are TRBV30 and TRBJ2-7; D uncertain. Germline CDR1 is GTSNPN and CDR2 is SVGIG (reference sequence). The CDR3 sequence is 18 residues long. Trimming took off 4 bases at V and 6 bases at J, with 31 bases between the two ends. CDR3 residues: CAWNARNPFVLGLGEQYF. The CDR3 bases are TGTGCCTGGAATGCAAGAAACCCCTTCGTCCTGGGTCTTGGCGAGCAGTACTTC.

V gene TRBV19 combines with J gene TRBJ2-4, with TRBD2 as a possible D gene (5 bases). V gave up 7 bases and J gave up 2 bases, with 15 bases separating them. This CDR3 comprises 15 residues. Germline V gene data show CDR1 as LNHDA and CDR2 as SQIVND (reference sequence). The CDR3 sequence: CASNERGSTKNIQYF. The CDR3 region has the DNA TGTGCCAGTAATGAGAGAGGGAGTACCAAAAACATTCAGTACTTC. The whole variable domain, remainder taken from reference TRBV19 and TRBJ2-4, is DGGITQSPKYLFRKEGQNVTLSCEQNLNHDAMYWYRQDPGQGLRLIYYSQIVNDFQKGDIAEGYSVSREKKESFPLTVTSAQKNPTAFYLCASNERGSTKNIQYFGAGTRLSVL.

The V gene is TRBV11-2, the J gene TRBJ2-5; D could derive from TRBD1 or TRBD2 (7 bases each). Germline V lookup: CDR1 SGHAT, CDR2 FQNNGV. The CDR3 runs to 15 residues. Trimming took off 4 bases at V and 2 bases at J, with 14 bases between the two ends. CDR3 sequence reads: CASSSWGGQQETQYF. CDR3 in DNA: TGTGCCAGCAGCTCCTGGGGGGGACAGCAAGAGACCCAGTACTTC.

This clone was found a few times. The rearrangement uses TRBV7-2 and TRBJ1-5, with D perhaps matching TRBD1 (6 bases). The CDR3 spans 16 residues. V gave up 4 bases and J gave up 7 bases, with 20 bases separating them. Germline values: CDR1 SGHTA, CDR2 FQGNSA. This chain's CDR3 is CASSYLPGGGGQPQHF. The CDR3 DNA reads TGTGCCAGCAGCTATCTCCCTGGGGGCGGGGGACAGCCCCAGCATTTT.

This clone was detected only once. The rearrangement uses TRBV18 and TRBJ2-1; 10 positions match TRBD1. The CDR3 is made up of 15 amino acids. Germline CDR1 and CDR2: KGHSH and LQKENI. The ends lost 5 bases at V and 6 bases at J; junction bases unmatched: 7. The CDR3 sequence: CASSSGGQGINEQFF. The CDR3 DNA is TGTGCCAGCTCATCAGGGGGACAGGGGATCAATGAGCAGTTCTTC. The full variable domain, in which reference TRBV18 and TRBJ2-1 provide the parts outside the CDR3, is NAGVMQNPRHLVRRRGQEARLRCSPMKGHSHVYWYRQLPEEGLKFMVYLQKENIIDESGMPKERFSAEFPKEGPSILRIQQVVRGDSAAYFCASSSGGQGINEQFFGPGTRLTVL.

J is TRBJ2-3 and V is TRBV5-4; 7 nucleotides match TRBD2. Per the germline V gene, CDR1 is SGHNT and CDR2 is YYREEE (reference sequence). The CDR3 covers 16 residues. The J segment lost 1 base and the V segment lost 7 bases, leaving 12 bases of the junction unmatched. CDR3 nucleotide sequence: TGTGCCAGCCTCCCGCAAAGCGGGGCCCGCACAGATACGCAGTATTTT. This gives the protein CASLPQSGARTDTQYF.

This chain connects TRBV21-1 to TRBJ1-2. TRBV21-1 is recorded as a pseudogene. This CDR3 spans 16 amino acids. CDR3 bases: TGTGCCAGCAGCAAACTAGAGGGCAGGGCTAACTATGGCTACACCTTC. Its translation is CASSKLEGRANYGYTF.

CDR3 in amino acids: CASSQVGGAIGELFF. CDR3 DNA sequence: TGTGCCAGCAGCCAAGTCGGAGGGGCTATCGGGGAGCTGTTTTTT. The genes are TRBV14 and TRBJ2-2; the D gene is possibly TRBD2 (6 bases). V was shortened by 1 base and J by 7 bases, with 13 bases between the two germline ends. From germline, CDR1 is SGHDN and CDR2 FVKESK. The length of the CDR3 is 15 residues.

The CDR3, as DNA: TGTGCCACCAGTGATTTGGAGATTAGCGGGGTAGCCGGGGAGCTGTTTTTT. Translated: CATSDLEISGVAGELFF. The chain is built from TRBV24-1 and TRBJ2-2, with TRBD2 identical over 8 bases. The CDR3 length is 17 residues. Germline assignment: CDR1 KGHDR and CDR2 SFDVKD. V lost 0 bases and J lost 6; bases outside the gene matches: 8.

This clone was seen more than once but under ten times. The V and J genes are TRBV18 and TRBJ2-7; no reliable D call. This CDR3 comprises 12 residues. Trimming removed 5 bases from V and 3 bases from J, with 8 bases in between. The germline CDR1 and CDR2 sequences are KGHSH and LQKENI. The CDR3 nucleotides are TGTGCCAGCTCAGGGCTGTACTACGAGCAGTACTTC. Translating it yields CASSGLYYEQYF.

The chain links TRBV12-3 or TRBV12-4 to TRBJ2-1; D not resolved. V lost 6 bases, J lost 2 bases, and 8 bases lay in between. This CDR3 is built from 13 residues. The CDR3 DNA reads as TGTGCCAGCAGGAAGGGCCCCTACAATGAGCAGTTCTTC. Its protein is CASRKGPYNEQFF.

The genes are TRBV3-1 (or the pseudogene TRBV3-2) and TRBJ2-2; 7 nucleotides match TRBD1. The CDR3 spans 17 residues. CDR1 and CDR2 from the germline V gene are LGHDT and YNNKEL (reference sequence). Unmatched junction bases numbered 7, after V lost 3 bases and J lost 0 bases. CDR3 bases: TGTGCCAGCAGCCACCAGAACAGGGGACCGAACACCGGGGAGCTGTTTTTT. Residues: CASSHQNRGPNTGELFF.

The chain employs TRBV4-1 and TRBJ1-2, with D perhaps TRBD1 (6 bases). V lost 1 base, J lost 8 bases, and 17 bases lay in between. Germline lookup yields CDR1 MGHRA and CDR2 YSYEKL. CDR3 size: 15 residues. CDR3 sequence: CASSQGRGASNGYTF. CDR3 nucleotide sequence: TGCGCCAGCAGCCAAGGCCGGGGGGCATCCAACGGCTACACCTTC.